This T cell receptor beta chain was identified in a study of shared clonotypes between healthy human individuals (dated by TCRdb to about 2020). General notes on the study: The cohort included a few men and a couple of women between 18 and 49 years of age. For each donor, three plates each were used for CD4 naive and CD4 memory, two plates were used for CD8 naive, and one plate was used for CD8 memory. Between about 0.85 and 9.5 billion PBMCs per donor were obtained by leukapheresis. Libraries were prepared and TCR repertoires were sequenced by different laboratories using diverse techniques, in order to increase sequencing depth and limit assay-specific biases. Blood TCR repertoires of a handful of healthy adults were deeply sequenced to estimate repertoire size and the extent of clonotype sharing between individuals. General conclusions and limits of the study: Compared with non-shared clonotypes, clonotypes shared by all four sorted-subset donors had higher generation probabilities. Sampling was restricted to blood, and TCR repertoires in tissue are likely to differ from TCR repertoires in blood. Even with the large sequencing depth, rarefaction of the sorted-subset datasets indicated that sequencing was incomplete. Naive subsets generally had larger estimated clonotype richness than memory subsets did. The genetic and exposure-history diversity represented was limited by the small number of donors. Pairwise subsampling indicated that sequencing depth was expected to affect the degree of clonotype sharing among donors. Roughly 5.2% of naive CD4, more than 3% of naive CD8, approximately 2% of memory CD4, and about 0.4% of memory CD8 clonotypes were shared across a few donors.

The donors were healthy, HIV-negative adults with no recently reported acute infections or vaccinations. Only Caucasian adults living in Nashville, Tennessee, USA were represented among the donors. CD4+ T cells were enriched through magnetic negative selection, after which naive cells were positively selected on CD45RA and the remaining negative fraction served as the memory subset. Blood was obtained by leukapheresis, after which PBMCs were separated by Ficoll-Histopaque density gradient centrifugation and cryopreserved in liquid nitrogen vapor phase. Analytical flow cytometry was used to check the purity and quantity of every magnetically sorted T cell population. Genomic DNA was isolated from every sorted fraction and measured by UV absorbance on a Nanodrop 2000c. Using the deep immunoSEQ assay, TCR CDR3 regions were amplified from genomic DNA by multiplex PCR. Genomic DNA extracted from each cell subset was distributed evenly over all wells of several immunoSEQ 96-well plates, and each plate served as one replicate. Each replicate PCR for sorted subsets received roughly 0.2 ug genomic DNA, equal to roughly 30,000 T cell genomes. Purified libraries were measured with a Qubit 3.0 fluorometer, size-checked on a Bioanalyzer 2100, and measured again with the KAPA Library Quantification kit. A separate single-read 150-cycle Illumina NextSeq 550 flow cell was used to sequence each immunoSEQ 96-well plate. The original pipeline was this. Because the immunoSEQ output included only junctional sequences and no quality scores, the filtering could not be the same as the filtering used for full-length reads. To assign V/J genes and CDR3, sequences were annotated using PyIR, a Python wrapper for IgBLAST v1.9, with IMGT germline references. Reads were removed for weak V/J assignments (E-value above 1e-6), missing CDR3, stop codons, out-of-frame junctions, or ambiguous translated residues. V3J clonotypes were defined by identical inferred V gene, J gene, and CDR3 amino acid sequence. The percentage overlap between two repertoires was calculated by dividing the number of shared unique clonotypes by the size of the smaller repertoire. Richness of each repertoire was evaluated using RTK rarefaction, the Chao1 estimator, and Recon v2.1 estimates of unobserved clonotypes. OLGA was used to compute generation probabilities for all TCRbeta clonotypes that the gDNA method yielded from a few donors. Sourced from immuneACCESS, this table was stored by TCRdb with only in-frame sequences that have V and J called. A share of the clones is absent; for the studies checked, an unresolved V gene accounts for under half, and the remainder has no known explanation. That table is the source of V, J and clone size, and D and trimming were worked out from the DNA. For this sample there are roughly 2 million clones; 95% appear just once. The ten largest clones capture 0.1% to 0.15% of the sample.

In its sample, this clone was seen once. The antigen this receptor binds is unknown. The record has no base qualities; no much larger clone is one base away. The sequence came from a man younger than 35 in good health. Sample: naive CD4+ T cells sorted from blood. The cell subset or site label, read with the paper, signifies: CD45RA+ positively selected.

CDR3 region: CASSRGQGATEAFF. The nucleotides are TGCGCCAGCAGCCGAGGACAGGGGGCTACTGAAGCTTTCTTT. The V gene is TRBV5-1 and the J gene is TRBJ1-1; TRBD1 fits 11 bases in the junction. V has 4 bases trimmed and J has 5 bases trimmed; junction bases matching no gene number 4. Via the germline V gene, CDR1 is SGHRS and CDR2 YFSETQ. The CDR3 covers 14 residues, taking in both the cysteine and the phenylalanine. Only CDR3 DNA remains: 42 bases, in frame from the first base.